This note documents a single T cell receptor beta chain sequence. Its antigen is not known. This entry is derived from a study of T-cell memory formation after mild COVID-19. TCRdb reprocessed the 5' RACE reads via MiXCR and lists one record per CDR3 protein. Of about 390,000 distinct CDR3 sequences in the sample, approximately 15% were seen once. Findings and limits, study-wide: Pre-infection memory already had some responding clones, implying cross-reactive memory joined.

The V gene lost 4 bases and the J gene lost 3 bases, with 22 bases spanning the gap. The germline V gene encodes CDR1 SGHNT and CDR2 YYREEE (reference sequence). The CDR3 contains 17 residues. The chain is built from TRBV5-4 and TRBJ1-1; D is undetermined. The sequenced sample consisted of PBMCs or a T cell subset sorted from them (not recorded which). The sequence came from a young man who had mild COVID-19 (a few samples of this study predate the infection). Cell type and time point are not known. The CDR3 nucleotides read TGTGCCAGCAGCCAGAGCTACCAAAGGGCTTCGGACACTGAAGCTTTCTTT. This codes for CASSQSYQRASDTEAFF.